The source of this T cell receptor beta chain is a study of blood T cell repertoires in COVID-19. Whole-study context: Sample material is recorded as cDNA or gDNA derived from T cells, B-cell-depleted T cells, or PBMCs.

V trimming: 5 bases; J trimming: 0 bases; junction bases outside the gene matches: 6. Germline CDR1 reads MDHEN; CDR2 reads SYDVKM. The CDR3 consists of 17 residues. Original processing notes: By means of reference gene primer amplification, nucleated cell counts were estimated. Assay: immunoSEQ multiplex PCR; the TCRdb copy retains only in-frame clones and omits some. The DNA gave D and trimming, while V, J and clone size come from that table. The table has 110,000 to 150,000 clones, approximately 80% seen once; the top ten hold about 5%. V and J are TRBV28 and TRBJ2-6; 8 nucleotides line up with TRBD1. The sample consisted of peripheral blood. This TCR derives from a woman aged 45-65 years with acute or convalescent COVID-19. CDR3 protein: CASSAGTGLSGANVLTF. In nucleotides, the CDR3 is TGTGCCAGCAGTGCCGGGACAGGCCTCTCTGGGGCCAACGTCCTGACTTTC.